The 30 T cell receptor beta chains listed next were all sequenced from one sample in a study of T cells in localized non-small cell lung cancer. The method was immunoSEQ multiplex PCR; TCRdb's version includes in-frame clones alone and lacks a portion of them. The sample lists about 27,000 clones; roughly four fifths were seen once. Sequenced material: peripheral blood, taken before any cancer treatment. The receptors stem from a woman aged 35-70 years with stage I lung adenocarcinoma.

This chain connects TRBV15 to TRBJ2-7, with TRBD2 matching over 8 bases. The CDR3 has 14 amino acids. The trim removed 4 bases at V and 3 bases at J, leaving 5 bases unmatched. The V gene's germline CDR1 is LNHNV and CDR2 YYDKDF (reference sequence). Here the CDR3 DNA reads TGTGCCACCAGCAAATTTAGCGGGAACTACGAGCAGTACTTC. It specifies CATSKFSGNYEQYF.

V and J are TRBV11-3 and TRBJ2-5; 15 nucleotides match TRBD2. Per germline, CDR1 SGHNT and CDR2 YENEEA. V was pared by 1 base and J by 5 bases, with 8 bases of the junction left unmatched. The length of the CDR3 is 18 residues. The DNA of the CDR3 is TGTGCCAGCAGCTTAGGGACTAGCGGGGGGGCCGTACCGGAGACCCAGTACTTC. Encoded protein: CASSLGTSGGAVPETQYF.

This chain uses TRBV5-4 with TRBJ1-2; D is unclear. There are 16 residues in the CDR3. The germline V gene has CDR1 SGHNT and CDR2 YYREEE (reference sequence). V gave up 4 bases and J gave up 1 base, with 17 bases separating them. The CDR3 coding sequence is TGTGCCAGCAGCGGTCCAGGCAGGACTCATAACTATGGCTACACCTTC. The encoded protein is CASSGPGRTHNYGYTF.

The chain has TRBV19 and TRBJ1-5; D may be TRBD1 (5 bases). Germline V gene lookup returns CDR1 LNHDA and CDR2 SQIVND (reference sequence). V was cut by 5 bases and J by 5 bases, with 10 bases left in between. The CDR3 extends over 13 amino acids. This CDR3 is CASSPLTDQPQHF. CDR3 bases: TGTGCCAGTAGTCCGCTGACAGATCAGCCCCAGCATTTT.

This chain joins TRBV9 and TRBJ1-5; the D gene is possibly TRBD1 (6 bases). The ends were cut back, 7 bases at V and 4 bases at J, with 18 bases in the middle. Germline V gene sequence: CDR1 SGDLS, CDR2 YYNGEE. The CDR3 is 15 residues long. The CDR3 sequence is CASAPGTGQNQPQHF. DNA of the CDR3: TGTGCCAGCGCTCCGGGCACAGGGCAGAATCAGCCCCAGCATTTT.

This rearrangement joins TRBV19 to TRBJ1-1; D is possibly TRBD1 (5 bases). The germline V and J ends were trimmed by 6 bases and 5 bases, with 13 bases remaining between them. The CDR3 covers 13 residues. The V gene's germline CDR1 is LNHDA and CDR2 SQIVND (reference sequence). CDR3 loop: CASRAEQVTEAFF. The CDR3 DNA reads as TGTGCCAGTAGGGCTGAACAGGTAACTGAAGCTTTCTTT.

The chain combines TRBV9 with TRBJ1-6, with no clear D. Germline-derived CDR1 and CDR2 are SGDLS and YYNGEE. The CDR3 consists of 13 residues. V was clipped by 0 bases and J by 8 bases, with 6 bases between them. CDR3 in amino acids: CASSVVGDSPLHF. The DNA for the CDR3 is TGTGCCAGCAGCGTAGTTGGGGATTCACCCCTCCACTTT.

V gene TRBV7-2 combines with J gene TRBJ1-6, with 7 nucleotides matching TRBD1. Germline CDR1 reads SGHTA; CDR2 reads FQGNSA. CDR3 length: 15 amino acids. Losses at the gene ends were 5 bases for V and 7 bases for J; bases not matched to a gene: 8. CDR3 nucleotide sequence: TGTGCCAGCAGCCAGAGACAGGGTTCCAATTCACCCCTCCACTTT. Translation: CASSQRQGSNSPLHF.

The chain recombines TRBV6-5 with TRBJ1-1, with 9 positions matching TRBD1. CDR1 is MNHEY, CDR2 SVGAGI, per germline. With V trimmed by 6 bases and J by 1 base, 6 bases remained unmatched. The CDR3 extends over 15 amino acids. The CDR3 coding sequence is TGTGCCAGCAGCCCCAGACAGGGGGGGAACACTGAAGCTTTCTTT. Amino acid sequence: CASSPRQGGNTEAFF.

This CDR3 is CASSFEGDSSTDTQYF. CDR3 bases: TGCGCCAGCAGCTTCGAGGGGGACTCTAGCACAGATACGCAGTATTTT. This sequence joins TRBV5-1 and TRBJ2-3; D possibly matches TRBD1 or TRBD2 (6 bases each). The CDR3 is 16 residues long. V lost 2 bases to trimming and J lost 0 bases, with 13 bases between them. Germline CDR1 and CDR2: SGHRS and YFSETQ.

The gene calls are TRBV6-1 and TRBJ1-1, with a weak D call TRBD1 (6 bases). The germline V gene has CDR1 MNHNS and CDR2 SASEGT. This CDR3 is built from 15 residues. Trimming took 2 bases from V and 2 from J, leaving 12 bases between them. CDR3 protein: CASSELGGGNTEAFF. CDR3 bases: TGTGCCAGCAGTGAACTCGGGGGCGGAAACACTGAAGCTTTCTTT.

This clone was seen just once. The chain uses TRBV6-1 and TRBJ2-7; TRBD2 agrees at 7 bases. Looked up from germline, CDR1 is MNHNS and CDR2 is SASEGT. The CDR3 has 14 residues. J gave up 1 base and V 7 bases, and 7 bases lay outside the gene matches. Written as DNA, the CDR3 is TGTGCCAGCACCCCACAAGCGGGGTCCTACGAGCAGTACTTC. Protein sequence: CASTPQAGSYEQYF.

The rearrangement links TRBV9 to TRBJ2-5; 10 bases align to TRBD1. J was trimmed by 6 bases and V by 4 bases; bases with no gene match: 15. The germline CDR1 and CDR2 sequences are SGDLS and YYNGEE. The CDR3 spans 17 residues. CDR3 bases: TGTGCCAGCAGCCCGGGGGCCCCGACAGGGGGCAAGCAGACCCAGTACTTC. Its translation: CASSPGAPTGGKQTQYF.

CDR3 sequence reads: CASSVLPGQKNYGYTF. The CDR3 DNA follows: TGTGCCAGCAGCGTTCTTCCGGGACAGAAAAACTATGGCTACACCTTC. The chain recombines TRBV9 with TRBJ1-2; 7 bases match TRBD1. CDR1 is SGDLS, CDR2 YYNGEE, per germline. J was trimmed by 2 bases and V by 2 bases; bases with no gene match: 9. This CDR3 comprises 16 residues.

This clone has more than one count but fewer than ten. The genes are TRBV2 and TRBJ1-2, with 8 positions matching TRBD1. This CDR3 spans 15 amino acids. The junction had 15 bases not matched to a gene; V was cut back by 7 bases and J by 8 bases. CDR1 is SNHLY and CDR2 is FYNNEI in the germline V gene. CDR3 bases: TGTGCCAGCACGATCGGACAGGGCGCCCCCTTAGGCTACACCTTC. Translating it yields CASTIGQGAPLGYTF.

CDR3 sequence reads: CASSLVEGPQHF. In DNA form, the CDR3 reads TGTGCCAGCAGCTTAGTAGAGGGGCCCCAGCATTTT. This chain uses TRBV7-9 with TRBJ1-5; no reliable D call. The germline V gene encodes CDR1 SEHNR and CDR2 FQNEAQ (reference sequence). V was shortened by 1 base and J by 9 bases, with 7 bases between the two germline ends. The CDR3 contains 12 residues.

The chain employs TRBV7-2 and TRBJ2-5, with a tentative D call TRBD2 (6 bases). This CDR3 spans 14 amino acids. Germline V CDR1 and CDR2: SGHTA, FQGNSA. Deletions cut 4 bases from V and 4 bases from J, with 13 bases between. The CDR3 loop is CASSSRGGSETQYF. As DNA, the CDR3 is TGTGCCAGCAGCTCCCGAGGAGGGTCAGAGACCCAGTACTTC. The complete variable domain, with remaining parts taken from reference TRBV7-2 and TRBJ2-5, reads GAGVSQSPSNKVTEKGKDVELRCDPISGHTALYWYRQSLGQGLEFLIYFQGNSAPDKSGLPSDRFSAERTGGSVSTLTIQRTQQEDSAVYLCASSSRGGSETQYFGPGTRLLVL.

This chain connects TRBV7-9 to TRBJ2-7, with D hard to call. The germline V gene has CDR1 SEHNR and CDR2 FQNEAQ (reference sequence). V lost 2 bases and J 6 bases, leaving 17 bases between the germline ends. The CDR3 runs to 15 residues. CDR3 bases: TGTGCCAGCAGCTTACTATCTGGACCCTGGGGCGAGCAGTACTTC. Amino acid sequence: CASSLLSGPWGEQYF.

This clone was counted once. V is TRBV5-1 and J is TRBJ2-1; D is ambiguous. This CDR3 contains 15 residues. CDR1 SGHRS and CDR2 YFSETQ come from the germline V gene. V dropped 4 bases and J dropped 0 bases, with 11 bases sitting between them. CDR3 region: CASSPESSSYNEQFF. Here the CDR3 DNA reads TGCGCCAGCAGCCCCGAGTCCAGCTCCTACAATGAGCAGTTCTTC.

CDR3 amino acids: CASSSNPGGGGRTDTQYF. The CDR3 DNA sequence: TGTGCCAGCAGCTCCAACCCCGGGGGGGGAGGGAGAACAGATACGCAGTATTTT. The chain recombines TRBV9 with TRBJ2-3; TRBD2 aligns across 8 bases. CDR1 is SGDLS and CDR2 is YYNGEE in the germline V gene. This CDR3 contains 18 residues. The junction had 16 bases not matched to a gene; V was cut back by 4 bases and J by 3 bases.

This clone was counted a single time. The genes are TRBV11-2 and TRBJ1-3; 9 bases map to TRBD1. CDR1 SGHAT and CDR2 FQNNGV come from the germline V gene. The CDR3 spans 15 residues. J gave up 3 bases and V 5 bases, and 5 bases lay outside the gene matches. CDR3 sequence reads: CASSPRTGDGNTIYF. The CDR3 nucleotides are TGTGCCAGCAGCCCCCGGACAGGGGATGGAAACACCATATATTTT.

The chain uses TRBV29-1 and TRBJ1-2; D gene uncertain. The CDR3 totals 14 residues. V was pared by 0 bases and J by 6 bases, with 14 bases between. Germline values: CDR1 SQVTM, CDR2 ANQGSEA. This CDR3 is CSVEDRATWHGYTF. CDR3 DNA: TGCAGCGTTGAAGATCGGGCAACTTGGCATGGCTACACCTTC.

This sequence joins TRBV10-3 and TRBJ1-3, with D unclear. V was trimmed by 3 bases and J by 4 bases, leaving 13 bases between them. Germline V gene sequence: CDR1 ENHRY, CDR2 SYGVKD. This CDR3 spans 15 amino acids. CDR3 bases: TGTGCCATCAGTGACCAGTTAGCGGCAGGAAACACCATATATTTT. Translating gives CAISDQLAAGNTIYF.

This rearrangement joins TRBV11-2 to TRBJ1-1; D not certain. The CDR3 length is 12 residues. V was clipped by 6 bases and J by 6 bases, with 11 bases between them. Germline loops: CDR1 SGHAT, CDR2 FQNNGV. The CDR3 here is CASSSRTPEAFF. The CDR3, as DNA: TGTGCCAGCAGTTCCAGGACGCCTGAAGCTTTCTTT.

This clone was picked up one time. This chain connects TRBV19 to TRBJ1-2, with 7 bases matching TRBD1. Losses at the gene ends were 7 bases for V and 13 bases for J; bases not matched to a gene: 18. Germline V CDR1 and CDR2: LNHDA, SQIVND (reference sequence). The CDR3 covers 14 residues. In DNA, the CDR3 is TGTGCCAGTACCCCTACCGGGACAGTCCTAAAAAGCACCTTC. Translating gives CASTPTGTVLKSTF.

This clone was observed once. The rearrangement joins TRBV7-2 to TRBJ1-4, with D maybe TRBD1 (6 bases). Germline assignment: CDR1 SGHTA and CDR2 FQGNSA. Trimming removed 5 bases from V and 8 bases from J, with 18 bases in between. The CDR3 consists of 15 residues. CDR3 loop: CASSAYRAGLEKLFF. The CDR3 DNA reads as TGTGCCAGCAGCGCTTACAGGGCTGGTCTGGAAAAACTGTTTTTT. Supplemented by reference TRBV7-2 and TRBJ1-4, the full variable domain reads GAGVSQSPSNKVTEKGKDVELRCDPISGHTALYWYRQSLGQGLEFLIYFQGNSAPDKSGLPSDRFSAERTGGSVSTLTIQRTQQEDSAVYLCASSAYRAGLEKLFFGSGTQLSVL.

The V gene is TRBV6-1, the J gene TRBJ1-5; weak D call: TRBD1 (6 bases). V was trimmed by 8 bases and J by 7 bases, leaving 15 bases between them. This CDR3 contains 13 residues. Looked up from germline, CDR1 is MNHNS and CDR2 is SASEGT. The CDR3 is CASGGRGIQPQHF. CDR3 in DNA: TGTGCCAGCGGGGGCAGGGGAATACAGCCCCAGCATTTT.

This chain joins TRBV9 and TRBJ1-2; D is perhaps TRBD1 (5 bases). V was cut by 4 bases and J by 5 bases, with 12 bases left in between. The germline V gene has CDR1 SGDLS and CDR2 YYNGEE. CDR3 length: 13 residues. The CDR3 sequence: CASSNRQIYGYTF. The CDR3 DNA is TGTGCCAGCAGCAACCGACAGATATATGGCTACACCTTC.

The chain uses TRBV25-1 and TRBJ1-4; D is ambiguous. The ends were cut back, 0 bases at V and 6 bases at J, with 5 bases in the middle. In germline, CDR1 is MGHDK, CDR2 SYGVNS. This CDR3 is built from 13 residues. This chain's CDR3 is CASSEYRDEKLFF. For the CDR3, the DNA is TGTGCCAGCAGTGAATATAGGGATGAAAAACTGTTTTTT.

This clone was seen just once. The chain links TRBV6-5 to TRBJ2-7, with 7 bases fitting TRBD2. CDR3 length equals 16 residues. Germline V gives CDR1 MNHEY, CDR2 SVGAGI. Germline trimming cut 0 bases from V and 3 bases from J; bases unmatched to any gene: 8. The CDR3 region has the DNA TGTGCCAGCAGTTACTCCAGGGAGGGAGGACGCTACGAGCAGTACTTC. It specifies CASSYSREGGRYEQYF.